The subject of this entry is one TCR beta chain. Its antigen is undetermined. The sample is drawn from a study of post-analysis software for immune sequencing data. Sequencing libraries made from TCR beta cDNA carried unique molecular identifiers. One entry per CDR3 protein results from TCRdb running MiXCR on the PCR reads. The table includes about 460,000 distinct CDR3 sequences, roughly 45% detected once. CDR3 length: 14 amino acids. Per germline, CDR1 SQVTM and CDR2 ANQGSEA. The V end was cut by 2 bases, the J end by 2 bases, with 13 bases between. Study conclusions and caveats: Included in a set of five TRBV segments more frequent in patients than controls were TRBV5-6, TRBV5-1 and TRBV20-1.

The sequence came from a girl aged 5 to 17 with multiple sclerosis. Sequencing input: blood. The chain recombines TRBV29-1 with TRBJ2-7; perhaps TRBD2 as D (5 bases). The CDR3 sequence: CSVENREGTYEQYF. The DNA for the CDR3 is TGCAGCGTTGAAAACCGTGAGGGAACCTACGAGCAGTACTTC.